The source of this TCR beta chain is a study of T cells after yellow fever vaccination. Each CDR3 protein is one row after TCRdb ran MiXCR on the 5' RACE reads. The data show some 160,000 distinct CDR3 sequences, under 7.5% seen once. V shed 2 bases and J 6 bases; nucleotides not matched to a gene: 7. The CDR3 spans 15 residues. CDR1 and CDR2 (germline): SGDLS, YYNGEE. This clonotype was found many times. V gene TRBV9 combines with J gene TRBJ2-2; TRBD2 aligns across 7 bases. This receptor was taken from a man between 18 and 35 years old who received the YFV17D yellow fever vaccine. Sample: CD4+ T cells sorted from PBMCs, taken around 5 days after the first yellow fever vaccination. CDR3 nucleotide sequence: TGTGCCAGCAGCGTCGGGGGGACTCAAGCCGGGGAGCTGTTTTTT. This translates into CASSVGGTQAGELFF.